This entry lists 14 T cell receptor beta chains sequenced from one sample in a study of regulatory T cells in long-lasting Graves disease. Arm-PCR of CDR3 regions with iRepertoire HTBI primers generated TCR beta libraries. TCRdb recomputed calls from the multiplex PCR reads with MiXCR, one row per CDR3 protein. Seen here are more than 650,000 distinct CDR3 sequences, 25% to 35% observed once, and the top ten hold about two fifths. Specified time point: persistent/refractory GD, antithyroid drugs over 5 years with positive TRAb. Extracted PBMC RNA gave rise to the TCR library. This sample comprised peripheral blood mononuclear cells (PBMCs), obtained when the disease was refractory, from a patient treated with antithyroid drugs. The source of these receptors is a female donor with Graves disease.

The chain combines TRBV5-6 with TRBJ1-1; tentatively, D is TRBD1 (6 bases). Trimming pared 4 bases from V and 4 bases from J, leaving 17 bases between. Germline-derived CDR1 and CDR2 are SGHDT and YYEEEE. The CDR3 sequence is 15 residues long. CDR3 DNA: TGTGCCAGCAGCCAATTCGGGAGGGGGTCCACTGAAGCTTTCTTT. It is translated as CASSQFGRGSTEAFF. Supplemented by reference TRBV5-6 and TRBJ1-1, the full variable domain reads DAGVTQSPTHLIKTRGQQVTLRCSPKSGHDTVSWYQQALGQGPQFIFQYYEEEERQRGNFPDRFSGHQFPNYSSELNVNALLLGDSALYLCASSQFGRGSTEAFFGQGTRLTVV.

V gene TRBV6-1 combines with J gene TRBJ2-5; 7 nucleotides line up with TRBD2. The V gene's germline CDR1 is MNHNS and CDR2 SASEGT. The CDR3 covers 15 residues. V lost 0 bases to trimming and J lost 6 bases; unmatched junction nucleotides: 7. The CDR3 bases are TGTGCCAGCAGTGAAGCGGTAGGGAGGGATAAGACCCAGTACTTC. The encoded protein is CASSEAVGRDKTQYF.

This clonotype was observed a handful of times. This chain joins TRBV19 and TRBJ1-1; 10 nucleotides align to TRBD1. Germline CDR1 is LNHDA and CDR2 is SQIVND (reference sequence). V shed 0 bases and J 2 bases; nucleotides not matched to a gene: 6. This CDR3 comprises 17 residues. DNA for the CDR3: TGTGCCAGTAGTATAGATAGACAGGGGGCCCGTAACACTGAAGCTTTCTTT. Translating gives CASSIDRQGARNTEAFF.

This clonotype has more than one count but fewer than ten. The V call is TRBV6-6, the J call TRBJ2-7; the D gene is possibly TRBD1 (6 bases). Trimming shortened V by 0 bases and J by 3 bases, and 12 bases separated the two germline ends. Germline CDR1 and CDR2: MNHNY and SVGAGI (reference sequence). The CDR3 consists of 15 residues. CDR3 DNA sequence: TGTGCCAGCAGTTACTCGTCGCACAGGGTCTACGAGCAGTACTTC. Protein: CASSYSSHRVYEQYF.

The chain has TRBV6-5 and TRBJ1-3; possible D gene TRBD1, 5 bases. There are 15 residues in the CDR3. Looked up from germline, CDR1 is MNHEY and CDR2 is SVGAGI. V lost 2 bases to trimming and J lost 6 bases, with 14 bases between them. The CDR3 nucleotides read TGTGCCAGCAGTTACGGGGGTGATGTCTTAAACACCATATATTTT. This codes for CASSYGGDVLNTIYF.

This clonotype was counted many times. The rearrangement uses TRBV28 and TRBJ1-1; the D is unclear. Germline CDR1 MDHEN, CDR2 SYDVKM. V lost 1 base, J lost 7 bases, and 4 bases lay in between. This CDR3 is built from 11 residues. The CDR3 is CASSLYNEAFF. In nucleotides, the CDR3 is TGTGCCAGCAGTTTATATAATGAAGCTTTCTTT.

This clonotype was found a few times. The chain uses TRBV20-1 and TRBJ2-7, with a weak D call TRBD1 (5 bases). The CDR3 totals 13 residues. Trimming cost V 4 bases and J 6 bases, with 16 bases left between them. The germline V gene encodes CDR1 DFQATT and CDR2 SNEGSKA (reference sequence). DNA of the CDR3: TGCAGTGCTACCCTAAGGGGCGCCGGCGAGCAGTACTTC. It yields the protein CSATLRGAGEQYF.

V usage is TRBV27 and J usage is TRBJ2-2; tentatively, D is TRBD1 or TRBD2 (5 bases each). V lost 6 bases and J 6 bases, leaving 23 bases between the germline ends. Germline lookup yields CDR1 MNHEY and CDR2 SMNVEV (reference sequence). This CDR3 contains 17 residues. The DNA of the CDR3 is TGTGCCAGCAGCTATTATGGGGGTTTGGATTCGGCCGGGGAGCTGTTTTTT. It encodes CASSYYGGLDSAGELFF.

This clonotype was seen repeatedly, ten times or more. The chain links TRBV27 to TRBJ1-2; D call uncertain. The CDR3 has 13 residues. Germline V CDR1 and CDR2: MNHEY, SMNVEV (reference sequence). Trimming removed 5 bases at V and 4 bases at J, with 11 bases between. CDR3 nucleotides: TGTGCCAGCAGTCCCGGCGGGGTCTATGGCTACACCTTC. It translates to CASSPGGVYGYTF.

This clonotype was recorded at least ten times. The chain combines TRBV27 with TRBJ2-7; possible D gene TRBD1, 5 bases. Trimming shortened V by 1 base and J by 0 bases, and 7 bases separated the two germline ends. Germline CDR1 MNHEY, CDR2 SMNVEV (reference sequence). The CDR3 spans 14 residues. Here the CDR3 reads CASSLWGSSYEQYF. The CDR3 DNA follows: TGTGCCAGCAGTTTATGGGGCAGCTCCTACGAGCAGTACTTC.

The chain carries TRBV5-1 and TRBJ1-2; no clear D. The CDR3 covers 16 residues. Between the trimmed V and J ends, which lost 3 bases and 7 bases, there was a span of 22 bases. From germline, CDR1 is SGHRS and CDR2 YFSETQ. The CDR3 sequence is CASSSFRPVGIGGYTF. CDR3 bases: TGCGCCAGCAGCTCCTTCCGGCCGGTGGGTATTGGTGGCTACACCTTC.

CDR3 nucleotide sequence: TGTGCCAGCAGTTACTCCGGGGACATCCTCAGAGGGTCAGCGCCCCAGCATTTT. It is translated as CASSYSGDILRGSAPQHF. The chain combines TRBV6-2 or TRBV6-3 with TRBJ1-5; D might be TRBD1 (6 bases). Germline CDR1 reads MNHEY; CDR2 reads SVGEGT. The V end lost 0 bases, the J end lost 9 bases, and 24 bases lay between the germline ends. The CDR3 is made up of 18 amino acids.

This clonotype appeared once. A read error may be the cause here, since a much bigger clone is one base away. This sequence joins TRBV2 and TRBJ1-5, with 7 nucleotides matching TRBD1. There are 13 residues in the CDR3. Germline CDR1 SNHLY, CDR2 FYNNEI. The CDR3 bases are TGTGCCGGCAGCGACAGGGTCGGTCAGCCCCAGCATTTT. This encodes CAGSDRVGQPQHF.

This clonotype has more than one count but fewer than ten. J is TRBJ2-2 and V is TRBV28, with D unresolved. V lost 6 bases and J 1 base, leaving 6 bases between the germline ends. This CDR3 region has 13 residues. Germline loops: CDR1 MDHEN, CDR2 SYDVKM. The CDR3, as DNA: TGTGCCAGCAGAGAGGAGAACACCGGGGAGCTGTTTTTT. Amino acids: CASREENTGELFF.